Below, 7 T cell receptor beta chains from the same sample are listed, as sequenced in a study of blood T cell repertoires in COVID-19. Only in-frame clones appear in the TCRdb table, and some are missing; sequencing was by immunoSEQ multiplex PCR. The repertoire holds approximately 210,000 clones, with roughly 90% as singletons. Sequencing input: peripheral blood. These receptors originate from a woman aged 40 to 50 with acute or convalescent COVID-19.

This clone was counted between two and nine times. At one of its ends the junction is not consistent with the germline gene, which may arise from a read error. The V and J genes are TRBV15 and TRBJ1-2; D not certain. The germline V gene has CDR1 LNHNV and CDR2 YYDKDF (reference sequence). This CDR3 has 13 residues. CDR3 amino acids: CATSRNRRSVDSF. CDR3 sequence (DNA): TGTGCCACCAGCCGAAACCGGAGGTCTGTCGACTCCTTC. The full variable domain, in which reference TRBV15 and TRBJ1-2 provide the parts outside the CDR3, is DAMVIQNPRYQVTQFGKPVTLSCSQTLNHNVMYWYQQKSSQAPKLLFHYYDKDFNNEADTPDNFQSRRPNTSFCFLDIRSPGLGDTAMYLCATSRNRRSVDSFGSGTRLTVV.

Written as DNA, the CDR3 is TGTGCCAGCAGCCAAGGGTCAGTTCATAATTCACCCCTCCACTTT. This translates into CASSQGSVHNSPLHF. The genes are TRBV3-1 (or the pseudogene TRBV3-2) and TRBJ1-6; no clear D gene. The CDR3 consists of 15 residues. Germline-derived CDR1 and CDR2 are LGHDT and YNNKEL (reference sequence). V lost 1 base and J 5 bases, leaving 9 bases between the germline ends.

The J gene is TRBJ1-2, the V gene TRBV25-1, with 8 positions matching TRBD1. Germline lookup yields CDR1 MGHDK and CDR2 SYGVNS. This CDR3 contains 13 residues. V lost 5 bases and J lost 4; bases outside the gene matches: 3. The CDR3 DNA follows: TGTGCCAGCAGTCCACAGGGGGTCTATGGCTACACCTTC. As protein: CASSPQGVYGYTF.

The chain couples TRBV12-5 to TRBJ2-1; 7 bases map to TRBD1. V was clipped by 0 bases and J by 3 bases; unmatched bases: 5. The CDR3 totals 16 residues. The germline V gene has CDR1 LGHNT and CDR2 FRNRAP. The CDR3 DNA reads TGTGCTAGTGGTTTGGTATTGGGACAGTACTACAATGAGCAGTTCTTC. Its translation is CASGLVLGQYYNEQFF.

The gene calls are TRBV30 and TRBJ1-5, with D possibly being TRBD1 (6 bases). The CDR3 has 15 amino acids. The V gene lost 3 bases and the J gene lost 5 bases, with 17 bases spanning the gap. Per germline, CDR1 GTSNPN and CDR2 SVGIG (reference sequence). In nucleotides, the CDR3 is TGTGCCTGGAGCTTTACAGGGCCGAGCGATCAGCCCCAGCATTTT. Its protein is CAWSFTGPSDQPQHF.

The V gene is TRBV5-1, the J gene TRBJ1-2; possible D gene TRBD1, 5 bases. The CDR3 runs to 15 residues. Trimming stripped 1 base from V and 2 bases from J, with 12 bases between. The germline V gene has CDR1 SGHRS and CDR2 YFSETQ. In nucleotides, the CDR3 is TGCGCCAGCAGCTTGATGTCAGGGAAGAACTATGGCTACACCTTC. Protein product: CASSLMSGKNYGYTF.

The CDR3 spells CASSLGLNYGYTF. In DNA form, the CDR3 reads TGTGCCAGCAGTCTCGGTCTTAACTATGGCTACACCTTC. This sequence joins TRBV2 and TRBJ1-2, with no clear D. The V gene lost 5 bases and the J gene lost 1 base, with 8 bases spanning the gap. Germline V gives CDR1 SNHLY, CDR2 FYNNEI. The CDR3 loop spans 13 amino acids.